The 5 T cell receptor beta chains below were found in one sample sequenced in a study of identical twins. TCRdb ran MiXCR on the 5' RACE reads and lists one entry per CDR3 protein. Altogether about 1.7 million distinct CDR3 sequences are present, less than 35% being singletons, with the ten largest covering 0.25% to 0.3%. Sequenced input: cord blood. Receptors were obtained from a newborn girl in good health.

The chain combines TRBV20-1 with TRBJ2-1, with 7 bases matching TRBD2. This CDR3 is 14 amino acids long. The V gene's germline CDR1 is DFQATT and CDR2 SNEGSKA (reference sequence). After removal of 0 bases from V and 6 bases from J, the junction contained 5 bases not matched to a gene. CDR3 in DNA: TGCAGTGCTAGAGACCAGCGGGGTTTCAATGAGCAGTTCTTC. This gives the protein CSARDQRGFNEQFF.

Only a few counts were recorded for this clonotype. The rearrangement uses TRBV19 and TRBJ1-5; 9 positions agree with TRBD1. J lost 7 bases, V lost 4 bases, and 2 bases had no gene match. This CDR3 has 13 residues. In germline, CDR1 is LNHDA, CDR2 SQIVND (reference sequence). The CDR3 nucleotides read TGTGCCAGTAGTACGGGACAGGGACAGCCCCAGCATTTT. It yields the protein CASSTGQGQPQHF.

The J gene is TRBJ2-6, the V gene TRBV18; TRBD1 matches at 8 bases. CDR1 is KGHSH, CDR2 LQKENI, per germline. There are 15 residues in the CDR3. With V trimmed by 4 bases and J by 4 bases, 3 bases remained unmatched. The CDR3 region has the DNA TGTGCCAGCTCACTCAGGGGGCCCGGGGCCAACGTCCTGACTTTC. This translates into CASSLRGPGANVLTF.

V and J are TRBV6-6 and TRBJ2-5, with 7 nucleotides matching TRBD2. After removal of 8 bases from V and 4 bases from J, the junction contained 4 bases not matched to a gene. Per germline, CDR1 MNHNY and CDR2 SVGAGI (reference sequence). The CDR3 is made up of 12 amino acids. CDR3 DNA: TGTGCCAGCGTAGCGGGCTCAGAGACCCAGTACTTC. This codes for CASVAGSETQYF.

This clonotype was detected ten times or more. This chain uses TRBV28 with TRBJ1-2; no definite D call. V shed 1 base and J shed 4 bases, with 13 bases lying between them. The CDR3 is 15 residues long. Germline CDR1 reads MDHEN; CDR2 reads SYDVKM. The CDR3 reads CASSLFGSYRYGYTF. In nucleotides, the CDR3 is TGTGCCAGCAGTTTATTTGGCAGCTACCGCTATGGCTACACCTTC.